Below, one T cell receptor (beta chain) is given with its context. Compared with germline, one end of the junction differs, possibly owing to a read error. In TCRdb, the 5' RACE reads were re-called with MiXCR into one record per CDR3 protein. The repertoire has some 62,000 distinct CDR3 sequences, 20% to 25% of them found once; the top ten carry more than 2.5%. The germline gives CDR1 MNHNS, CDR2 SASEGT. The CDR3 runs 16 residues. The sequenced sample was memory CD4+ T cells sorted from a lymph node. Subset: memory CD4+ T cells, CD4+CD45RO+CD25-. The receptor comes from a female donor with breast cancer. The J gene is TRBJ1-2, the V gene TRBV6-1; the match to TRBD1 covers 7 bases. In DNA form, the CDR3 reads TGTGCCAGCAGGCGCACAGGGGTGAAAGCTGACTATGGATACACCTTC. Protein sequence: CASRRTGVKADYGYTF.